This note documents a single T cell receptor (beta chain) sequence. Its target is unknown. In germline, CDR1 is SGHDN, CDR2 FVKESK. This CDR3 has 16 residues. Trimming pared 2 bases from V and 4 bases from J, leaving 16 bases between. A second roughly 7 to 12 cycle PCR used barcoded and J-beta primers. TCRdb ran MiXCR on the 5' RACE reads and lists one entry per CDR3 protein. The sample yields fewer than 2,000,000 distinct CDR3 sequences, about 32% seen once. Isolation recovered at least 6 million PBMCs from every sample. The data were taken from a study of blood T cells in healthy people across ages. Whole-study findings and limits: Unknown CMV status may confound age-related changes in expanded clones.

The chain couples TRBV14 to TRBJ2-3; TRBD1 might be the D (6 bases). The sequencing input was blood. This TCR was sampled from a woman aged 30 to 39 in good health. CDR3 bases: TGTGCCAGCAGCCAAAGGCTACAGGGATTATCAGATACGCAGTATTTT. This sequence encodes CASSQRLQGLSDTQYF.